Sequencing of this TCR beta chain was carried out in a study of T-cell memory formation after mild COVID-19. The study's findings and limits: There were some responding clones in pre-infection memory, which suggested that cross-reactive memory had joined. The study found contracting CD4+ clones mainly in CM and EM and contracting CD8+ clones in EMRA.

Constant-segment primers served in 5'RACE that generated TCR alpha and TCR beta cDNA libraries bearing sample barcodes and UMIs. From the 5' RACE reads, TCRdb called clonotypes with MiXCR, one entry per CDR3 protein. This table holds roughly 320,000 distinct CDR3 sequences, over 25% found once. Details on this clonotype: As yet, its antigen is unknown.

This CDR3 spans 14 amino acids. V lost 0 bases to trimming and J lost 5 bases, with 8 bases between them. The V gene's germline CDR1 is SGHRS and CDR2 YFSETQ. The chain couples TRBV5-1 to TRBJ2-2; no clear D. Sequencing used PBMCs or a T cell subset sorted from them (not recorded which). The origin of this receptor is an adult woman who had mild COVID-19 (a few samples of this study predate the infection). Cell type and time point are not known. The CDR3: CASSLVVDTGELFF. CDR3 nucleotides: TGCGCCAGCAGCTTGGTAGTGGATACCGGGGAGCTGTTTTTT. The complete variable domain, with remaining parts taken from reference TRBV5-1 and TRBJ2-2, reads KAGVTQTPRYLIKTRGQQVTLSCSPISGHRSVSWYQQTPGQGLQFLFEYFSETQRNKGNFPGRFSGRQFSNSRSEMNVSTLELGDSALYLCASSLVVDTGELFFGEGSRLTVL.